This T cell receptor (beta chain) was captured by sequencing in a study of blood T cells in healthy people across ages. The study's findings and limits: Unsorted PBMCs blocked a conclusive comparison of naive and antigen-experienced cells.

A second PCR of roughly 7 to 11 cycles used a sample-barcoded 5' primer and a J-beta primer mix. MiXCR was run by TCRdb on the 5' RACE reads, yielding one entry per CDR3 protein. This sample has 1 million or so distinct CDR3 sequences; less than 25% occur once, and the top ten carry around 0.75%. Germline loops: CDR1 DFQATT, CDR2 SNEGSKA (reference sequence). CDR3 length equals 15 residues. J gave up 2 bases and V 6 bases, and 6 bases lay outside the gene matches. With regard to this clonotype: What it recognizes is unknown.

The same specimen was also included in a second study, on T cells of mothers and their children.

The sequenced material came from blood. The chain carries TRBV20-1 and TRBJ2-3; 12 bases are shared with TRBD1. The source of this sequence is a girl aged 2 to 9 in good health. The CDR3 DNA reads as TGCAGTGCAAGGGACAGGGGGCAATTCACAGATACGCAGTATTTT. It translates to CSARDRGQFTDTQYF.